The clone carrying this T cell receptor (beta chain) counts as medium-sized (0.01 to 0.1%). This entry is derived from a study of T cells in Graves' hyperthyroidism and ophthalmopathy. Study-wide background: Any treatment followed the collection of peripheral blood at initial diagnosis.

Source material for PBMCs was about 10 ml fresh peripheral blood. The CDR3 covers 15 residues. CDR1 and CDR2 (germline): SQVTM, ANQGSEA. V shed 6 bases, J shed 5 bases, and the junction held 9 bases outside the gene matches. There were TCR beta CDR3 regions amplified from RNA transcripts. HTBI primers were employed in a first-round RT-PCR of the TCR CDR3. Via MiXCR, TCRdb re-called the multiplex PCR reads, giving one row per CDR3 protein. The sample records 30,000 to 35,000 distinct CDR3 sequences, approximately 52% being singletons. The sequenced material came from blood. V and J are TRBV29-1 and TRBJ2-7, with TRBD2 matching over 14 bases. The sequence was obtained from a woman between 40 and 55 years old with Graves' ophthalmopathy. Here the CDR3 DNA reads TGCAGCGTCTTCACGGGACTAGCGGGAGAGAACGAGCAGTACTTC. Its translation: CSVFTGLAGENEQYF.